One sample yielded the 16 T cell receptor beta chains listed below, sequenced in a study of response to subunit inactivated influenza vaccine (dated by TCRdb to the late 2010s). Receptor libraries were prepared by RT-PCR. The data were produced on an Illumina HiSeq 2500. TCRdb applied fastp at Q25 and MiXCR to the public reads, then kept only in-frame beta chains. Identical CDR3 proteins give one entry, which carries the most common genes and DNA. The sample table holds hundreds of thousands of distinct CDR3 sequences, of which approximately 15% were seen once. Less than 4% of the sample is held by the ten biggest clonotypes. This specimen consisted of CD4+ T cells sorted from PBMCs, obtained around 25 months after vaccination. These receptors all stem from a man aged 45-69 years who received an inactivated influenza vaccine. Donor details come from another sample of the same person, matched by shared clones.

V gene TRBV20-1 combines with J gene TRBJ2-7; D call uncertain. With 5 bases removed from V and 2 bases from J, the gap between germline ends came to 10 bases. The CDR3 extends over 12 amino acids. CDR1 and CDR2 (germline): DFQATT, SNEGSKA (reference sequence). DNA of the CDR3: TGCAGTGCTTTTGACGGAACCTACGAGCAGTACTTC. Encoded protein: CSAFDGTYEQYF.

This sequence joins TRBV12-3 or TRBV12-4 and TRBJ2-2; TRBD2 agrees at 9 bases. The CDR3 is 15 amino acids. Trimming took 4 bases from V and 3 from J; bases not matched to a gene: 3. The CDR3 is CASSSAGGYTGELFF. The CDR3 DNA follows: TGTGCCAGCAGTTCTGCGGGAGGGTACACCGGGGAGCTGTTTTTT.

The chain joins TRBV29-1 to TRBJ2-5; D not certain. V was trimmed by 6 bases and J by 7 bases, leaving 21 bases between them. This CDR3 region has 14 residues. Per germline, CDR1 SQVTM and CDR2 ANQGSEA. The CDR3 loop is CSVEQTSVGSTQYF. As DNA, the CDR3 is TGCAGCGTCGAACAGACCAGCGTCGGGTCGACCCAGTACTTC.

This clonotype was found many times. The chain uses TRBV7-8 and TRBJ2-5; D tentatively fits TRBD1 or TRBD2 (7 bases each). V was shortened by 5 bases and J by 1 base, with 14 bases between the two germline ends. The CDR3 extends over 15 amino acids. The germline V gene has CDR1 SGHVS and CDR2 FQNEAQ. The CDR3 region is CASSPSGQVQETQYF. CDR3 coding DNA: TGTGCCAGCAGCCCTAGCGGACAGGTCCAAGAGACCCAGTACTTC.

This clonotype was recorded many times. In DNA form, the CDR3 reads TGTGCCAGCAACTATGCAGGGGGGGTCAATCAGCCCCAGCATTTT. Residues: CASNYAGGVNQPQHF. The chain carries TRBV12-3 or TRBV12-4 and TRBJ1-5, with 7 nucleotides matching TRBD1. CDR3 length: 15 amino acids. The V and J ends lost 7 bases and 3 bases, in that order; junction bases with no gene match: 9.

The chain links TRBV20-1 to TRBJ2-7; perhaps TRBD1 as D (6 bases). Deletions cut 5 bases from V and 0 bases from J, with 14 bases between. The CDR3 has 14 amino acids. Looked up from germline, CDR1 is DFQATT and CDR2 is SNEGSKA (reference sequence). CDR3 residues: CSAGQRKSSYEQYF. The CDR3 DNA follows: TGCAGTGCTGGACAGCGTAAGAGCTCCTACGAGCAGTACTTC.

The CDR3 loop reads CASSLVGQGFHEQYF. For the CDR3, the DNA is TGTGCCAGCAGCTTAGTTGGACAGGGGTTCCACGAGCAGTACTTC. V and J are TRBV7-2 and TRBJ2-7, with 9 bases matching TRBD1. J lost 5 bases, V lost 1 base, and 6 bases had no gene match. The CDR3 extends over 15 amino acids. Germline V lookup: CDR1 SGHTA, CDR2 FQGNSA.

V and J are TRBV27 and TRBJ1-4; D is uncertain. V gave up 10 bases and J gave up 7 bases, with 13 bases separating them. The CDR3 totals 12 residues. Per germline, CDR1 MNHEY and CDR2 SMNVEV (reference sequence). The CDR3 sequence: CATRMSGEKLFF. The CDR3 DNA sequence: TGTGCCACACGTATGTCAGGTGAAAAACTGTTTTTT.

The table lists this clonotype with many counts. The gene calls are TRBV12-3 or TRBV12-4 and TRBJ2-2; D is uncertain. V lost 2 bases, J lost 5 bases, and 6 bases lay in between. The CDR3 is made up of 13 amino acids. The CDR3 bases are TGTGCCAGCAGTTTAAGGCGAACCGGGGAGCTGTTTTTT. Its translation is CASSLRRTGELFF.

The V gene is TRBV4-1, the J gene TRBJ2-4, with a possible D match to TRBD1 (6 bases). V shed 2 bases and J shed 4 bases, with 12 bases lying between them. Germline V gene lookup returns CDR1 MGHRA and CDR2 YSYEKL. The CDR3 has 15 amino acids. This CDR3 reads CASSQTTGDKNIQYF. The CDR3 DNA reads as TGCGCCAGCAGCCAAACGACAGGAGATAAAAACATTCAGTACTTC.

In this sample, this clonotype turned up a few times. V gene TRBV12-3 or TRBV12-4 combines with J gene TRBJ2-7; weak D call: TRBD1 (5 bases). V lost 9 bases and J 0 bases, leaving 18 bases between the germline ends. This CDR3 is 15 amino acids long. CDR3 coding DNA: TGTGCCAGTAAGAGTAGGGGCGGTAGCTCCTACGAGCAGTACTTC. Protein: CASKSRGGSSYEQYF.

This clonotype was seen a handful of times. The CDR3 nucleotides are TGTGCCACCAGCAGAGTGGCCAGGGCGAACACTGAAGCTTTCTTT. Translation: CATSRVARANTEAFF. The V and J genes are TRBV15 and TRBJ1-1, with D tentatively TRBD1 (5 bases). The CDR3 is 15 amino acids. CDR1 LNHNV and CDR2 YYDKDF come from the germline V gene (reference sequence). V lost 1 base, J lost 1 base, and 10 bases lay in between.

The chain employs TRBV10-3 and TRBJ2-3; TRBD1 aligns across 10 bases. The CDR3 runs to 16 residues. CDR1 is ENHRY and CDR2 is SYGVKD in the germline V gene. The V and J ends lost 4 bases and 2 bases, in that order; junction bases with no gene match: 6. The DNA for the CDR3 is TGTGCCATCAGTGTCAGGACAGGGGGGACCACAGATACGCAGTATTTT. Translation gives CAISVRTGGTTDTQYF.

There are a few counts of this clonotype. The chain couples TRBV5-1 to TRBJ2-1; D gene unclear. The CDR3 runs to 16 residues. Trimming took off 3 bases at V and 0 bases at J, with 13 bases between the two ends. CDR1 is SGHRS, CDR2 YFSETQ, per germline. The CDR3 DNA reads TGCGCCAGCAGCTCCCACACGGCGAGCTCCTACAATGAGCAGTTCTTC. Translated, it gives CASSSHTASSYNEQFF.

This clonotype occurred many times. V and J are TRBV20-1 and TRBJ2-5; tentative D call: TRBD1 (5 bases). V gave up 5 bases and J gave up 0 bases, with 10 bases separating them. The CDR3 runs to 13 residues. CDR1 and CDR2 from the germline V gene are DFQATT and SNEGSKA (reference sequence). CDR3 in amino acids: CSAPDTNQETQYF. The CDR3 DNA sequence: TGCAGTGCTCCGGACACCAACCAAGAGACCCAGTACTTC.

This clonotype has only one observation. The CDR3 DNA follows: TGTGCCAGCAGCCTCGGGCTAATCGACCAAGAGACCCAGTACTTC. As protein: CASSLGLIDQETQYF. V and J are TRBV3-1 and TRBJ2-5, with D uncertain. CDR1 is LGHDT, CDR2 YNNKEL, per germline (reference sequence). The germline V and J ends were trimmed by 4 bases and 0 bases, with 12 bases remaining between them. The CDR3 length is 15 residues.